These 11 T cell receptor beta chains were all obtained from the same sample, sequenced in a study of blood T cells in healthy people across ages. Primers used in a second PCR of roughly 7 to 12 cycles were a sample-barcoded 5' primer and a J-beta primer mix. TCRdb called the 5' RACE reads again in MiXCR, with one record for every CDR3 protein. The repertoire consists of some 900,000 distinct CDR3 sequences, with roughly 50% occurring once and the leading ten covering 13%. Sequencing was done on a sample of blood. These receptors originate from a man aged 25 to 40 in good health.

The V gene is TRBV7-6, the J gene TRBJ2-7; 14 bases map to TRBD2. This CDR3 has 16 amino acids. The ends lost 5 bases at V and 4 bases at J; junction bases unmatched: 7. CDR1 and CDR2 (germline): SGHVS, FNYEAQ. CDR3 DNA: TGTGCCAGCAGCCTGACTAGCGGGGGGGTTATGTACGAGCAGTACTTC. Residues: CASSLTSGGVMYEQYF.

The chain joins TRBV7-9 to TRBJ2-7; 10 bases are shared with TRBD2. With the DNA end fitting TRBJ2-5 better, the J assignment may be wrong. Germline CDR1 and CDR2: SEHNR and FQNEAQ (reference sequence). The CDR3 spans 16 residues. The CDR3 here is CASSLWGLAMEETQYF. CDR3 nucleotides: TGTGCCAGCAGCTTATGGGGACTAGCGATGGAAGAGACCCAGTACTTC.

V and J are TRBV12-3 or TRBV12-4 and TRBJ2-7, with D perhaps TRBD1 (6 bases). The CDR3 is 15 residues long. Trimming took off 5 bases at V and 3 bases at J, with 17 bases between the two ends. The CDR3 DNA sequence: TGTGCCAGCAGTCATGTCCGGGACATGATCTACGAGCAGTACTTC. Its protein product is CASSHVRDMIYEQYF.

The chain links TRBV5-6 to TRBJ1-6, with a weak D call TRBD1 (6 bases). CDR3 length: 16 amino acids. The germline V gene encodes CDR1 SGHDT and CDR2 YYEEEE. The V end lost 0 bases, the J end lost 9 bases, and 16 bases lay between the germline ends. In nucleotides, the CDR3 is TGTGCCAGCAGCTTGGCCCCGGGGGCCGGCGGTTCACCCCTCCACTTT. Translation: CASSLAPGAGGSPLHF.

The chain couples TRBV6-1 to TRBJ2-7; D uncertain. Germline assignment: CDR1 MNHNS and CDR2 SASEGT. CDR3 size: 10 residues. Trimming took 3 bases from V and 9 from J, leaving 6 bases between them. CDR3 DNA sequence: TGTGCCAGCAGTGATCGCGTGCAGTACTTC. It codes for CASSDRVQYF.

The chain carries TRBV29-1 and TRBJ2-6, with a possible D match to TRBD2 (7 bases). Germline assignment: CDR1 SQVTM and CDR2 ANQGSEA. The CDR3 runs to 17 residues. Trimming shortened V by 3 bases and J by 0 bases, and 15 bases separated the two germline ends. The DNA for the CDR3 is TGCAGCGTTGAGGGGGGGGCGGAAATCTCTGGGGCCAACGTCCTGACTTTC. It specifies CSVEGGAEISGANVLTF.

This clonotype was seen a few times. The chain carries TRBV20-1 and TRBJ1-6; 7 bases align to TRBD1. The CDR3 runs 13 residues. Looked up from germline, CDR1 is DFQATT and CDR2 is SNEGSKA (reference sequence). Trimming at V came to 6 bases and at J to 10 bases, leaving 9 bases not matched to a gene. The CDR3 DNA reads TGCAGTGCCACAGACAGGGTGGACTCACCCCTCCACTTT. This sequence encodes CSATDRVDSPLHF.

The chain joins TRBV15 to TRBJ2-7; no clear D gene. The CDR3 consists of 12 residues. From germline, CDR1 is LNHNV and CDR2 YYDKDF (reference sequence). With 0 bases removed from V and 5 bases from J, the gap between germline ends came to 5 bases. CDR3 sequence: CATSRDRHEQYF. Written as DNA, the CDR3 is TGTGCCACCAGCAGAGATAGGCACGAGCAGTACTTC.

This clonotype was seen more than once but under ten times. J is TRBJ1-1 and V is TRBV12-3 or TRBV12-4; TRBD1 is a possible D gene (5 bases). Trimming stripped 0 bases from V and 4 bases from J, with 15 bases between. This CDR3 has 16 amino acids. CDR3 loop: CASSLAQGGGVTEAFF. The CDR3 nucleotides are TGTGCCAGCAGTTTAGCGCAGGGAGGAGGGGTCACTGAAGCTTTCTTT.

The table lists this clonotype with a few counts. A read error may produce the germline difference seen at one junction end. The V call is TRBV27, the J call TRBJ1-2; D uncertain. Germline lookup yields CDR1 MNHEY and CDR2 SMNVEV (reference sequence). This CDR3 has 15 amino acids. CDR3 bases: TGTGCCAGCAGTTACGTGAGGGAGGAGGTCTATGGCCACACCTTC. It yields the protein CASSYVREEVYGHTF.

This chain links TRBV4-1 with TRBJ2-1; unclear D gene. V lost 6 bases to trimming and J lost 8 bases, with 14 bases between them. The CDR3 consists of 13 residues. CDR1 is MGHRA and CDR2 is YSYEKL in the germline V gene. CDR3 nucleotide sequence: TGCGCCAGCAGTTCAACGGGTTTCTATGAGCAGTTCTTC. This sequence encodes CASSSTGFYEQFF.